These T cell receptor beta chains were read from a single sample in a study of control samples from healthy donors and cancer patients. Sequencing used immunoSEQ multiplex PCR; TCRdb keeps in-frame clones, though not all of them. The data contain about 190,000 clones, around 93% of them singletons. Material for sequencing was blood. These receptors were obtained from a man aged 25-45 years in good health. The CDR3 runs from the conserved cysteine through the conserved F or W. Each record gives: CDR3 DNA, CDR3 protein, clone size, J gene, V gene, D gene. The D gene is left open where the match is weak. Some rows have no size entry. The others give once, few or many, or a class for an expanded clone.

TGTGCCAGCAGTTACTCAGGGTTTGCTAATGAAAAACTGTTTTTT	CASSYSGFANEKLFF	-	TRBJ1-4	TRBV6-5	-
TGTGCCAGCAGCCTCCGGGAGGGGTGGGAGCAGTACTTC	CASSLREGWEQYF	-	TRBJ2-7	TRBV6-5	TRBD2
TGTGCCTGGAGTGAAACAAACAGGGCGGGTGGGCAGCCCCAGCATTTT	CAWSETNRAGGQPQHF	-	TRBJ1-5	TRBV30	-
TGTGCCAGAGATGGGAGAGACTATGGCTACACCTTC	CARDGRDYGYTF	-	TRBJ1-2	TRBV19	-
TGTGCCAGTAGTATTAACGGCGGGAAAGCCTACGAGCAGTACTTC	CASSINGGKAYEQYF	-	TRBJ2-7	TRBV19	-
TGTGCCAGCAGCCGGCAGGACATAACTAATTCACCCCTCCACTTT	CASSRQDITNSPLHF	-	TRBJ1-6	TRBV3-1/TRBV3-2	-
TGTGCCAGCTCACCCGCGGGGACTAGCGGATACGAGCAGTACTTC	CASSPAGTSGYEQYF	-	TRBJ2-7	TRBV18	TRBD2
TGCGCCAGCAGTGAGTCGACTGGGGGATGGGCCGGGGAGCTGTTTTTT	CASSESTGGWAGELFF	-	TRBJ2-2	TRBV10-1	-
TGTGCCAGCAGTCGGGACAGGGTGAATTCACCCCTCCACTTT	CASSRDRVNSPLHF	-	TRBJ1-6	TRBV27	TRBD1
TGTGCCAGCAGCCCTCGCAGGGGCAATTCACCCCTCCACTTT	CASSPRRGNSPLHF	once	TRBJ1-6	TRBV7-9	-
TGTGCCAGCAGCGTACGCGAGGGAGACACCGGGGAGCTGTTTTTT	CASSVREGDTGELFF	few	TRBJ2-2	TRBV9	-
TGTGCCAGTAGCAACCCGGGGGGCTATCGGACTGAAGCTTTCTTT	CASSNPGGYRTEAFF	-	TRBJ1-1	TRBV19	-
TGTGCCATGCAGGGTCGAGCCGTCTACGAGCAGTACTTC	CAMQGRAVYEQYF	-	TRBJ2-7	TRBV2	-
TGTGCCAGCAACTCCCCAGGGATGAACATTCAGTACTTC	CASNSPGMNIQYF	-	TRBJ2-4	TRBV3-1/TRBV3-2	-
TGTGCCAACCGGATACTGGGGCCAGCCAAAAACATTCAGTACTTC	CANRILGPAKNIQYF	-	TRBJ2-4	TRBV11-3	-
TGTGTCAGCAGTTTAGAGTCTTATCAGCCCCAGCATTTT	CVSSLESYQPQHF	-	TRBJ1-5	TRBV12-3/TRBV12-4	-
TGTGCCAGCAGTTTATCACTTGACTACGAGCAGTACTTC	CASSLSLDYEQYF	-	TRBJ2-7	TRBV12-3/TRBV12-4	-
TGTGCCACAAGCTTGGGGTCACCCCTCCACTTT	CATSLGSPLHF	-	TRBJ1-6	TRBV6-5	-
TGTGCCAGCAACCGGGGGGATGCAGATACGCAGTATTTT	CASNRGDADTQYF	-	TRBJ2-3	TRBV9	TRBD2
TGTGCCAGCAGCCAAAGGCGGACAGGGGATATGAACACTGAAGCTTTCTTT	CASSQRRTGDMNTEAFF	-	TRBJ1-1	TRBV14	TRBD1
TGTGCCAGCAGTTCCCCAGGGATGGGGAAAGTCCGCGAAAAACTGTTTTTT	CASSSPGMGKVREKLFF	-	TRBJ1-4	TRBV7-8	-
TGCGCCAGCAGCCAAGAGGGAGGGAACACTGAAGCTTTCTTT	CASSQEGGNTEAFF	-	TRBJ1-1	TRBV4-1	-
TGTGCCAGCAGCCAATTACAGCTCGACTATGGCTACACCTTC	CASSQLQLDYGYTF	-	TRBJ1-2	TRBV3-1/TRBV3-2	-
TGTGCCAGCAGCTCGACAGGGCGGAACTATGGCTACACCTTC	CASSSTGRNYGYTF	-	TRBJ1-2	TRBV7-2	TRBD1
TGCGCCAGCAGCTTGGAGGGCGGGGGACCCAAGGGTGAAAAACTGTTTTTT	CASSLEGGGPKGEKLFF	-	TRBJ1-4	TRBV5-1	-
TGCGCCAGCAGCGAAGGGACTATTTACACCGGGGAGCTGTTTTTT	CASSEGTIYTGELFF	few	TRBJ2-2	TRBV5-1	TRBD2
TGTGCCAGCAGTTACCCCAGAGACTATGGCTACACCTTC	CASSYPRDYGYTF	-	TRBJ1-2	TRBV6-6	-
TGTGCCAGCAGCCCCCCAGGGTTGCTGGCTTTCTTT	CASSPPGLLAFF	-	TRBJ1-1	TRBV27	-
TGTGCCACAAAACCGGGACAGAATTTTCGTAGCTACACCTTC	CATKPGQNFRSYTF	-	TRBJ1-2	TRBV6-5	TRBD1
TGTGCCAGCATTGGCCCCCGGGCAACTAATGAAAAACTGTTTTTT	CASIGPRATNEKLFF	-	TRBJ1-4	TRBV6-5	-